This T cell receptor beta chain came from a study of Ad26.COV2.S vaccination and SARS-CoV-2 variants. J was trimmed by 0 bases and V by 4 bases; bases with no gene match: 2. Germline V CDR1 and CDR2: WNHNN, SYGVQD (reference sequence). This CDR3 is 15 amino acids long. Treatment: over 15 received Ad26.COV2.S at low or high dose, single or two shots; about 5 received placebo; per-sample allocation not given. Each sample was drawn 63 days after the first injection (of vaccine or placebo). The table came from immunoSEQ multiplex PCR; TCRdb's copy has only in-frame clones and leaves some out. The sample records around 320,000 clones, 85% being singletons.

This chain joins TRBV10-1 and TRBJ2-2, with 7 bases matching TRBD1. Sequenced here: peripheral blood, sampled in a trial of Ad26.COV2.S vaccine versus placebo. This sequence originates from a person between 18 and 65 years old who received the Ad26.COV2.S COVID-19 vaccine or a placebo. The CDR3, as DNA: TGCGCCAGCAGTGTCCAGGGGGCGAACACCGGGGAGCTGTTTTTT. It codes for CASSVQGANTGELFF.